This T cell receptor (beta chain) appears in the sequencing data of a study of T cells in Graves' hyperthyroidism and ophthalmopathy. Study-level points and caveats: Most expanded thyroid clonotypes above 0.001 also appeared in blood.

RNA transcripts gave rise to amplified TCR beta CDR3 regions. Initially, a first-round RT-PCR of the TCR CDR3 employed the HTBI primer set. TCRdb passed the multiplex PCR reads through MiXCR, listing each CDR3 protein once. There are about half a million distinct CDR3 sequences in the sample; roughly 22% occur only once, and under 55% lies in the top ten. The length of the CDR3 is 16 residues. From germline, CDR1 is LGHDT and CDR2 YNNKEL (reference sequence). V shed 1 base and J shed 6 bases, with 15 bases lying between them. Uncontrolled infections, other autoimmune diseases, pregnancy or lactation led to exclusion of patients. The PBMCs were sourced from fresh peripheral blood (less than 11 ml). Turning to this clonotype: The antigen is not known.

The chain recombines TRBV3-1 with TRBJ2-2; the D gene is possibly TRBD2 (6 bases). Sequenced input: blood. This receptor was identified in a woman aged 70-85 years with Graves' ophthalmopathy. The CDR3 loop reads CASSQGSGLLPGELFF. The CDR3 region has the DNA TGTGCCAGCAGCCAAGGCTCGGGACTCCTCCCCGGGGAGCTGTTTTTT.